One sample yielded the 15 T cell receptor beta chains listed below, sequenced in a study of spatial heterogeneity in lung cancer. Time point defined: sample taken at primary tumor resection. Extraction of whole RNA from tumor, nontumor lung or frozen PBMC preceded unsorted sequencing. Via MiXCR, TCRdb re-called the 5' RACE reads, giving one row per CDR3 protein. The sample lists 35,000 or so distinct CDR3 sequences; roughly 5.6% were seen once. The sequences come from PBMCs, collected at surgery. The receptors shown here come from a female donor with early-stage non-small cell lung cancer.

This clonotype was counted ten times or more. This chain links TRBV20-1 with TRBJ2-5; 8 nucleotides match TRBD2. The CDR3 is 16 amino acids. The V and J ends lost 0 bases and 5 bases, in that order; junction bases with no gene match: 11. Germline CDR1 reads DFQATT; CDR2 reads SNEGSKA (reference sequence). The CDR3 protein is CSARDPGAGDWETQYF. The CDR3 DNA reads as TGCAGTGCTAGAGACCCCGGAGCGGGGGACTGGGAGACCCAGTACTTC.

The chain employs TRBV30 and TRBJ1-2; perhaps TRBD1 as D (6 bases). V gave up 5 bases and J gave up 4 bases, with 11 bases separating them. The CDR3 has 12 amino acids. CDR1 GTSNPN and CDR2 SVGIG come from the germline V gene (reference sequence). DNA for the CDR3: TGTGCCTGGTCCCAGGGGCCCTATGGCTACACCTTC. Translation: CAWSQGPYGYTF.

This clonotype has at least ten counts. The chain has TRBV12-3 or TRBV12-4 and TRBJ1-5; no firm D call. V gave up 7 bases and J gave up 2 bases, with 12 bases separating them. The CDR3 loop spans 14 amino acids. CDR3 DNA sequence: TGTGCCAGCACCCGGGGTAGGGGCAATCAGCCCCAGCATTTT. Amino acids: CASTRGRGNQPQHF.

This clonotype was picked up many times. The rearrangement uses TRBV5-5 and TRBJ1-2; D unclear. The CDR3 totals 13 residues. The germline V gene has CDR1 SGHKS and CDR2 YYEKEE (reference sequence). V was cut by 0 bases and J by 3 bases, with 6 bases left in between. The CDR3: CASSLASDYGYTF. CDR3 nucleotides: TGTGCCAGCAGCTTGGCATCAGACTATGGCTACACCTTC.

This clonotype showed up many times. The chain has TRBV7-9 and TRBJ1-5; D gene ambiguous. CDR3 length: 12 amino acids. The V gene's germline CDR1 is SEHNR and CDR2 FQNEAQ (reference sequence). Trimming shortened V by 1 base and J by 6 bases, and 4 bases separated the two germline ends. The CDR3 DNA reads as TGTGCCAGCAGCTTAGAGTCTCAGCCCCAGCATTTT. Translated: CASSLESQPQHF.

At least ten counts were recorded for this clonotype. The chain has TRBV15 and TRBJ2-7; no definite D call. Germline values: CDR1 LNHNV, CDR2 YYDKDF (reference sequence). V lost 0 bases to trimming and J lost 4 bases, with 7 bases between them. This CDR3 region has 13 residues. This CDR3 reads CATSRDRGYEQYF. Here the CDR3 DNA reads TGTGCCACCAGCAGAGATCGAGGATACGAGCAGTACTTC.

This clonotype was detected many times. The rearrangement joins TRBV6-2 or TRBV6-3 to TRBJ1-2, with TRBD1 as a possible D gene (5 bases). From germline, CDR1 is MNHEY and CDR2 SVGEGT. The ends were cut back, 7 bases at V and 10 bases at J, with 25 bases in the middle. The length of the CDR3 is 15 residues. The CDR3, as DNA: TGTGCCAGCACCTTGTACCCCGGGGCCACTGGAGACTACACCTTC. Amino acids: CASTLYPGATGDYTF.

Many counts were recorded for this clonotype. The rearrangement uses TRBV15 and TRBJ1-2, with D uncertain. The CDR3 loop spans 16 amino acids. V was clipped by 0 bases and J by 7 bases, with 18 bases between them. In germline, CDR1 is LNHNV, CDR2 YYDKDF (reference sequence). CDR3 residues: CATSRDRSQPLIGYTF. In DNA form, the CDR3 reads TGTGCCACCAGCAGAGACAGGTCCCAACCCTTAATTGGCTACACCTTC. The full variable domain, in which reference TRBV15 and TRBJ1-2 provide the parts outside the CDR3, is DAMVIQNPRYQVTQFGKPVTLSCSQTLNHNVMYWYQQKSSQAPKLLFHYYDKDFNNEADTPDNFQSRRPNTSFCFLDIRSPGLGDTAMYLCATSRDRSQPLIGYTFGSGTRLTVV.

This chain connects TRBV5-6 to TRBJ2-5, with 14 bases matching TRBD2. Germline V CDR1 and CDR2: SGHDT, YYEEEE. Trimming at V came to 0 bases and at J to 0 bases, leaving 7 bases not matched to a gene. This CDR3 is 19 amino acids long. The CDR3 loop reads CASSLGRTSGRQYQETQYF. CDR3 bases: TGTGCCAGCAGCTTGGGTCGGACTAGCGGGAGGCAGTACCAAGAGACCCAGTACTTC.

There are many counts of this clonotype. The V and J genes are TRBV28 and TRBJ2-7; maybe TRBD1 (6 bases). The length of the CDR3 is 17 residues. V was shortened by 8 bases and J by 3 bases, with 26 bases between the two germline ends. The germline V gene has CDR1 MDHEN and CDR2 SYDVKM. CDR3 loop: CASRDFSTGLGDYEQYF. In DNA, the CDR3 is TGTGCCAGCCGAGACTTTTCTACAGGGCTGGGGGACTACGAGCAGTACTTC.

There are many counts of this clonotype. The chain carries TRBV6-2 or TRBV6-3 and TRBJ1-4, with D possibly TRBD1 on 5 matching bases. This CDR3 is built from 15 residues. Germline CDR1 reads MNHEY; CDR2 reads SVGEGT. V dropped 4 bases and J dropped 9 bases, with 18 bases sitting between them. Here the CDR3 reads CASSFLGARGQKLFF. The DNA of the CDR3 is TGTGCCAGCAGTTTCCTCGGGGCCCGAGGACAAAAACTGTTTTTT.

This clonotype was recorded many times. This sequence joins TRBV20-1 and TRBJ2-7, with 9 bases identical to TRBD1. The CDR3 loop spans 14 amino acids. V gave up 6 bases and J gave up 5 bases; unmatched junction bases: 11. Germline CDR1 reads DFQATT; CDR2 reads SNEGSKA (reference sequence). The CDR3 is CSACLYRGLNEQYF. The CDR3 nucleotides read TGCAGTGCCTGCTTGTACAGGGGGCTGAACGAGCAGTACTTC.

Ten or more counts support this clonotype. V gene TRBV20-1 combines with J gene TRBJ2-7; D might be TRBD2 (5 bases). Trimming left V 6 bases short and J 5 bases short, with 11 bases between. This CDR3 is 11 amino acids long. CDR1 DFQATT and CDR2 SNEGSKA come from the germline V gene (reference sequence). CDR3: CSAGEPDEQYF. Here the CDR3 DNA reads TGCAGTGCCGGGGAGCCGGACGAGCAGTACTTC.

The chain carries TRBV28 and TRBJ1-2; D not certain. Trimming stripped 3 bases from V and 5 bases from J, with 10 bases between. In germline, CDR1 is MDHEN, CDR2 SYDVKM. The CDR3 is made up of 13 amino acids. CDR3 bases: TGTGCCAGCAGTTTTAGCAGAAGGTATGGCTACACCTTC. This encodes CASSFSRRYGYTF.

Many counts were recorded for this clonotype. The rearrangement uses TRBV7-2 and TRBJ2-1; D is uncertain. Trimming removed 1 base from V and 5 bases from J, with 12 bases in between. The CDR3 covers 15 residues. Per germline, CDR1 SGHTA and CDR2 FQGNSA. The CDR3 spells CASSLVADTNNEQFF. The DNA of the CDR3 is TGTGCCAGCAGCTTAGTTGCGGATACTAACAATGAGCAGTTCTTC.